What follows is one T cell receptor (beta chain) and its context. People whose metastatic non-small-cell lung cancer was chemo-refractory got focal radiation along with CTLA-4 blockade by ipilimumab. The data were obtained in a study of radiotherapy plus CTLA-4 blockade in lung cancer. Assay used: immunoSEQ multiplex PCR; TCRdb lists only in-frame clones, some missing. The data hold 90,000 to 150,000 clones, with about 83% observed a single time. This CDR3 spans 17 amino acids. Unmatched junction bases numbered 8, after V lost 1 base and J lost 2 bases. V is TRBV23-1 and J is TRBJ1-2; 9 bases match TRBD1. TRBV23-1 is an ORF, with its function uncertain. Sequencing used peripheral blood, obtained from a patient treated with radiotherapy plus ipilimumab. This receptor was identified in a human donor with non-small cell lung cancer who had a partial response to radiotherapy plus ipilimumab. Here the CDR3 reads CASSQLRRDRANYGYTF. The CDR3 region has the DNA TGCGCCAGCAGTCAATTACGACGGGACAGGGCGAACTATGGCTACACCTTC.